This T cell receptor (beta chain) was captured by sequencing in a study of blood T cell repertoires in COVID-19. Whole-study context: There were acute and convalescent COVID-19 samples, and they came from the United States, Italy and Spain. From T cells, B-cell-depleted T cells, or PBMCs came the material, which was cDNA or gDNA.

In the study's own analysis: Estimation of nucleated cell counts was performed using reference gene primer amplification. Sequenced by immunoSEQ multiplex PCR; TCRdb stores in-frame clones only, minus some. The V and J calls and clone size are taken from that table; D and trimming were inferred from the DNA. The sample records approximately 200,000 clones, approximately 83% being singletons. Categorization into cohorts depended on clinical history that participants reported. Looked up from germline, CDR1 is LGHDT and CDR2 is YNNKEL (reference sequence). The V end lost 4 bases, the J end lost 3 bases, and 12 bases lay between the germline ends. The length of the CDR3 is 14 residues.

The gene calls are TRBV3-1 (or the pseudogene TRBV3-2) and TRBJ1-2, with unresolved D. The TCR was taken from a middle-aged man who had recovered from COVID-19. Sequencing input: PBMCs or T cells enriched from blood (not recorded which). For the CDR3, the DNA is TGTGCCAGCAGCCCAGGTTCGCAGGACTATGGCTACACCTTC. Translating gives CASSPGSQDYGYTF.